The source of this T cell receptor (beta chain) is a study of shared clonotypes between healthy human individuals. Study-level findings and limits: The authors expected sequencing depth to affect clonotype sharing among donors.

Concerning this clone itself: The antigen is not known.

This CDR3 is 16 amino acids long. The germline CDR1 and CDR2 sequences are MGHRA and YSYEKL. V shed 3 bases and J shed 0 bases, with 15 bases lying between them. Measured with immunoSEQ multiplex PCR; TCRdb has only the in-frame clones, and not every one. This table has some 550,000 clones, more than 95% appearing once. The chain links TRBV4-1 to TRBJ2-7; D remains unclear. Sequenced: naive CD4+ T cells sorted from blood. This sample's subset: CD45RA+ positively selected. This clonotype originated in a woman aged 25 to 39 in good health. Here the CDR3 reads CASSHTSSSSSYEQYF. CDR3 DNA sequence: TGCGCCAGCAGCCACACGAGTTCCTCCTCCTCCTACGAGCAGTACTTC.